This T cell receptor beta chain was identified in a study of molecular identifiers for immune sequencing clone quantification. Study information: In the replicates, RNA derived from roughly 20,000 or 100,000 naive CD8 cells was divided into five parts, and four were sequenced.

Libraries of bulk TCR were made by previously described methods (with listed TCR primers). TCRdb re-derived calls from the PCR reads in MiXCR, one entry per CDR3 protein. The sample holds about 320,000 distinct CDR3 sequences, 24% seen once. As CD8+CD4-CCR7+CD45RA+ cells, naive CD8 T cells were sorted. The CDR3 is 14 residues long. V was pared by 1 base and J by 7 bases, with 13 bases between. Germline V gene lookup returns CDR1 SNHLY and CDR2 FYNNEI. The sample holds many counts of this clonotype. The sample comprised naive CD8+ T cells from blood, with Jurkat cell RNA spiked in. The subset is: FACS-sorted CD8+CD4-CCR7+CD45RA+ naive T cells. The sequence derives from a human donor in good health. Some libraries in this study had Jurkat cell RNA spiked in. The chain couples TRBV2 to TRBJ1-1; D gene uncertain. The CDR3 region is CASSEDWMAFEAFF. CDR3 nucleotides: TGTGCCAGCAGTGAAGATTGGATGGCCTTTGAAGCTTTCTTT.